This is a list of T cell receptor beta chains from one sample in a study of T-cell reconstitution after alpha-beta-depleted transplantation in children. Using its own MiXCR run on the PCR reads, TCRdb lists one record per CDR3 protein. The sample comprises about 540,000 distinct CDR3 sequences, around 27% of which are singletons, and under 45% rests with the top ten. This specimen consisted of PBMCs, obtained before TCRalphabeta/CD19-depleted stem cell transplant. These receptors were collected from a boy in the first two years of life with Wiskott-Aldrich syndrome, due to receive a stem cell transplant. Both conserved end residues are part of each CDR3. Fields, in order: J gene, clone size, V gene, D gene, CDR3 protein, CDR3 DNA. The D gene is left open where the match is weak. Expanded clones get a size class; other rows say once, few or many, or leave the size out.

J: TRBJ2-5; size: NA; V: TRBV5-1; D: TRBD1; CDR3: CASSGGQGRWETQYF; DNA: TGCGCCAGCAGCGGAGGACAGGGCCGGTGGGAGACCCAGTACTTC
J: TRBJ2-2; size: NA; V: TRBV20-1; D: NA; CDR3: CSVETGGPVSRELFF; DNA: TGCAGTGTAGAAACCGGAGGGCCTGTATCGAGGGAGCTGTTTTTT
J: TRBJ2-1; size: NA; V: TRBV5-1; D: NA; CDR3: CASSLAGEGSNEQFF; DNA: TGCGCCAGCAGCTTGGCGGGGGAAGGGTCCAATGAGCAGTTCTTC
J: TRBJ2-3; size: few; V: TRBV4-2; D: NA; CDR3: CASSQAGTTDTQYF; DNA: TGTGCCAGCAGCCAAGCCGGGACCACAGATACGCAGTATTTT
J: TRBJ1-3; size: NA; V: TRBV12-3/TRBV12-4; D: TRBD1; CDR3: CASRATGTGNTIYF; DNA: TGTGCCAGCAGGGCGACAGGGACTGGAAACACCATATATTTT
J: TRBJ2-3; size: few; V: TRBV12-3/TRBV12-4; D: NA; CDR3: CASSLLKTDTQYF; DNA: TGTGCCAGCAGTTTACTAAAGACAGATACGCAGTATTTT
J: TRBJ2-7; size: NA; V: TRBV19; D: TRBD1; CDR3: CASRGTGGSHSYEQYF; DNA: TGTGCCAGTAGGGGGACAGGGGGCTCGCATTCCTACGAGCAGTACTTC
J: TRBJ2-3; size: NA; V: TRBV7-2; D: NA; CDR3: CASSRSGHGPTDTQYF; DNA: TGTGCCAGCAGCCGAAGTGGGCATGGGCCCACAGATACGCAGTATTTT
J: TRBJ2-7; size: few; V: TRBV27; D: NA; CDR3: CASSLRGYSYEQYF; DNA: TGTGCCAGCAGTTTGAGGGGGTATAGCTACGAGCAGTACTTC
J: TRBJ2-2; size: few; V: TRBV12-3/TRBV12-4; D: NA; CDR3: CASRLITGLAGELFF; DNA: TGTGCCAGCAGACTCATAACAGGGTTGGCCGGGGAGCTGTTTTTT
J: TRBJ2-7; size: few; V: TRBV28; D: NA; CDR3: CASSLEGPSSYEQYF; DNA: TGTGCCAGCAGTTTAGAAGGGCCCAGCTCCTACGAGCAGTACTTC
J: TRBJ2-1; size: many; V: TRBV7-8; D: NA; CDR3: CASSPLTSFRHYNEQFF; DNA: TGTGCCAGCAGCCCCCTGACTAGTTTTAGGCACTACAATGAGCAGTTCTTC
J: TRBJ1-5; size: many; V: TRBV20-1; D: TRBD1; CDR3: CSAADRVSNQPQHF; DNA: TGCAGTGCTGCCGACAGGGTTAGCAATCAGCCCCAGCATTTT
J: TRBJ2-1; size: NA; V: TRBV5-1; D: TRBD2; CDR3: CASSLLAGVSDEQFF; DNA: TGCGCCAGCAGCTTACTAGCGGGAGTTAGCGATGAGCAGTTCTTC
J: TRBJ1-1; size: NA; V: TRBV20-1; D: NA; CDR3: CSARDGGYSTEAFF; DNA: TGCAGTGCTAGAGATGGGGGTTACTCCACTGAAGCTTTCTTT
J: TRBJ2-7; size: few; V: TRBV4-2; D: NA; CDR3: CASSQDLRFEQYF; DNA: TGTGCCAGCAGCCAAGATTTGAGATTCGAGCAGTACTTC
J: TRBJ2-2; size: few; V: TRBV20-1; D: NA; CDR3: CSARGRVTGELFF; DNA: TGCAGTGCTAGAGGGAGGGTCACCGGGGAGCTGTTTTTT
J: TRBJ2-1; size: NA; V: TRBV5-6; D: TRBD2; CDR3: CASSFVPSGYEQFF; DNA: TGTGCCAGCAGCTTTGTACCTAGCGGCTATGAGCAGTTCTTC
J: TRBJ2-3; size: NA; V: TRBV2; D: NA; CDR3: CASSRESIFTDTQYF; DNA: TGTGCCAGCAGCCGGGAGTCAATTTTCACAGATACGCAGTATTTT
J: TRBJ2-1; size: few; V: TRBV28; D: NA; CDR3: CASRAPGRDSYNEQFF; DNA: TGTGCCAGCAGGGCTCCGGGACGGGACTCCTACAATGAGCAGTTCTTC
J: TRBJ2-2; size: few; V: TRBV20-1; D: NA; CDR3: CSARSGAGTGELFF; DNA: TGCAGTGCTAGGTCGGGAGCGGGCACCGGGGAGCTGTTTTTT
J: TRBJ2-7; size: NA; V: TRBV27; D: NA; CDR3: CASSPRRGVSSYEQYF; DNA: TGTGCCAGCAGTCCCCGTCGCGGGGTGTCCTCCTACGAGCAGTACTTC
J: TRBJ2-1; size: NA; V: TRBV27; D: TRBD2; CDR3: CASSWGVETSGRWGYNEQFF; DNA: TGTGCCAGCAGTTGGGGGGTGGAGACTAGCGGGAGATGGGGGTACAATGAGCAGTTCTTC
J: TRBJ2-3; size: few; V: TRBV5-1; D: NA; CDR3: CASSLGQLASTDTQYF; DNA: TGCGCCAGCAGCTTGGGACAGCTTGCTAGCACAGATACGCAGTATTTT
J: TRBJ2-1; size: few; V: TRBV20-1; D: TRBD2; CDR3: CSARGGLAGVEQFF; DNA: TGCAGTGCTAGAGGGGGACTAGCGGGAGTTGAGCAGTTCTTC
J: TRBJ2-7; size: NA; V: TRBV7-2; D: TRBD2; CDR3: CASSLAPGLAGGLGTHEQYF; DNA: TGTGCCAGCAGCTTAGCCCCCGGACTAGCGGGAGGTTTAGGTACCCACGAGCAGTACTTC
J: TRBJ1-6; size: few; V: TRBV7-9; D: TRBD1; CDR3: CASSLSGGRSPLHF; DNA: TGTGCCAGCAGCTTATCAGGGGGCCGTTCACCCCTCCACTTT
J: TRBJ1-5; size: NA; V: TRBV20-1; D: NA; CDR3: CSAKQGSEQPQHF; DNA: TGCAGTGCAAAACAGGGCTCGGAACAGCCCCAGCATTTT
J: TRBJ1-5; size: few; V: TRBV4-2; D: TRBD1; CDR3: CASSQDPGQPFNQPQHF; DNA: TGTGCCAGCAGCCAAGATCCGGGACAGCCTTTCAATCAGCCCCAGCATTTT
J: TRBJ1-5; size: few; V: TRBV5-1; D: NA; CDR3: CASSAEIGQPQHF; DNA: TGCGCCAGCAGCGCCGAAATAGGCCAGCCCCAGCATTTT
J: TRBJ1-5; size: few; V: TRBV27; D: NA; CDR3: CASSLLMGTNQPQHF; DNA: TGTGCCAGCAGCCTACTCATGGGTACTAATCAGCCCCAGCATTTT
J: TRBJ1-6; size: NA; V: TRBV5-1; D: NA; CDR3: CASSPSPGSPLHF; DNA: TGCGCCAGCAGCCCAAGCCCGGGTTCACCCCTCCACTTT
J: TRBJ2-5; size: NA; V: TRBV10-3; D: NA; CDR3: CAISEQTAAVETQYF; DNA: TGTGCCATCAGTGAACAGACAGCGGCCGTTGAGACCCAGTACTTC
J: TRBJ2-7; size: few; V: TRBV5-1; D: TRBD2; CDR3: CASSSGLAGATYEQYF; DNA: TGCGCCAGCAGCTCGGGACTAGCGGGGGCCACCTACGAGCAGTACTTC
J: TRBJ2-1; size: NA; V: TRBV2; D: TRBD2; CDR3: CASRWREVNNEQFF; DNA: TGTGCCAGCAGGTGGCGGGAGGTCAACAATGAGCAGTTCTTC
J: TRBJ2-1; size: few; V: TRBV19; D: TRBD2; CDR3: CASSSLSGRLTNEQFF; DNA: TGTGCCAGTAGTTCCCTCAGCGGGAGGCTCACCAATGAGCAGTTCTTC
J: TRBJ2-3; size: few; V: TRBV24-1; D: TRBD2; CDR3: CATSDRTGTSGEELDTQYF; DNA: TGTGCCACCAGTGATAGGACCGGGACTAGCGGGGAGGAGCTGGATACGCAGTATTTT
J: TRBJ1-3; size: NA; V: TRBV20-1; D: NA; CDR3: CSAAPGRSGNTIYF; DNA: TGCAGTGCTGCCCCGGGACGGTCTGGAAACACCATATATTTT
J: TRBJ1-4; size: NA; V: TRBV4-1; D: TRBD1; CDR3: CASSQVQGGAGEKLFF; DNA: TGCGCCAGCAGCCAAGTGCAGGGGGGAGCGGGTGAAAAACTGTTTTTT
J: TRBJ1-4; size: few; V: TRBV20-1; D: NA; CDR3: CSARVVGEKLFF; DNA: TGCAGTGCTAGGGTAGTTGGTGAAAAACTGTTTTTT
J: TRBJ2-1; size: few; V: TRBV12-3/TRBV12-4; D: TRBD1; CDR3: CASRSGQGARNEQFF; DNA: TGTGCCAGCCGATCGGGACAGGGGGCTCGAAATGAGCAGTTCTTC
J: TRBJ1-3; size: NA; V: TRBV12-3/TRBV12-4; D: NA; CDR3: CASTNRGVTAGNTIYF; DNA: TGTGCCAGCACCAATAGGGGGGTTACGGCTGGAAACACCATATATTTT
J: TRBJ2-1; size: NA; V: TRBV7-2; D: NA; CDR3: CASSLVRGLAAYNEQFF; DNA: TGTGCCAGCAGCTTAGTCCGGGGGCTAGCAGCCTACAATGAGCAGTTCTTC
J: TRBJ2-3; size: NA; V: TRBV5-1; D: TRBD2; CDR3: CASSLELAGDGTQYF; DNA: TGCGCCAGCAGCTTGGAGCTAGCGGGAGATGGTACGCAGTATTTT
J: TRBJ2-1; size: few; V: TRBV2; D: NA; CDR3: CASRRRGDAPGNEQFF; DNA: TGTGCCAGCAGAAGAAGGGGGGATGCGCCTGGCAATGAGCAGTTCTTC
J: TRBJ2-5; size: NA; V: TRBV10-3; D: TRBD2; CDR3: CAISGASGKQETQYF; DNA: TGTGCCATCAGTGGGGCTAGCGGGAAACAAGAGACCCAGTACTTC
J: TRBJ2-5; size: NA; V: TRBV25-1; D: NA; CDR3: CASSDRVAGVETQYF; DNA: TGTGCCAGCAGCGACAGAGTGGCCGGGGTAGAGACCCAGTACTTC
J: TRBJ2-3; size: NA; V: TRBV10-3; D: TRBD2; CDR3: CAITPTSGRGTDTQYF; DNA: TGTGCCATCACTCCGACTAGCGGGAGAGGGACAGATACGCAGTATTTT
J: TRBJ2-5; size: NA; V: TRBV5-1; D: NA; CDR3: CASSTSHPEPETQYF; DNA: TGCGCCAGCAGCACCTCTCATCCCGAGCCCGAGACCCAGTACTTC
J: TRBJ2-3; size: few; V: TRBV5-1; D: NA; CDR3: CASSFPLDTQYF; DNA: TGCGCCAGCAGCTTCCCGTTGGATACGCAGTATTTT